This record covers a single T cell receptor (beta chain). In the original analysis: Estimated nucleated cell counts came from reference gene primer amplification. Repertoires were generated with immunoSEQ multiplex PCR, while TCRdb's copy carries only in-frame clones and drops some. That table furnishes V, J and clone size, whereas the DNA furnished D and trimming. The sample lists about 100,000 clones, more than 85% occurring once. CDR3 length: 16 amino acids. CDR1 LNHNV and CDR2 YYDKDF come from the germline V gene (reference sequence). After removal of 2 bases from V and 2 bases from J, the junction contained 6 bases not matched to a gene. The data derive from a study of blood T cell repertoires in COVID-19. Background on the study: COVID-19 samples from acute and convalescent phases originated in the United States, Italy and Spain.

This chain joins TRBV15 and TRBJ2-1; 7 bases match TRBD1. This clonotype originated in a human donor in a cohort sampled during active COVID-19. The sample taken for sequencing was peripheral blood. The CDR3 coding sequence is TGTGCCACCAGCAGAAAAAGACAGGGCACCTACAATGAGCAGTTCTTC. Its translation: CATSRKRQGTYNEQFF.